This TCR beta chain was recovered during a study of cytomegalovirus exposure and HLA in healthy donors. The sample holds a few counts of this clone. What it binds is not known. CDR3 length: 14 residues. In germline, CDR1 is WSHSY, CDR2 SAAADI. With 8 bases clipped from V and 8 bases from J, the junction kept 10 bases outside the gene matches. Regarding the study as a whole: A later analysis linked a missense DCLRE1C variant to TCR beta V- and J-gene trimming.

The PCR ran on 60 Vbeta and 13 Jbeta primers. Per the original data handling: Later, tens of millions of unique TCR beta chains were counted in an analysis, and around 11 million of them were shared. The repertoire was sequenced with immunoSEQ multiplex PCR; TCRdb's copy has only in-frame clones and lacks some. V, J and clone size are taken as reported in that table, and D and trimming were inferred from the DNA itself. The sample lists 90,000 to 120,000 clones; over 75% were seen once. The sequencing input was PBMCs. The V gene is TRBV10-2, the J gene TRBJ2-1; 9 positions match TRBD2. The TCR was taken from a man aged 25-40 years in good health and CMV-seronegative. The CDR3 coding sequence is TGCGCCAGCGGAGCGGGGGGCCCTTGGGATGAGCAGTTCTTC. It codes for CASGAGGPWDEQFF.